This TCR beta chain emerged from a study of T cell changes during pregnancy in multiple sclerosis. TCRdb's table, derived via immunoSEQ multiplex PCR, lists solely in-frame clones and lacks some. In the table there are some 20,000 clones, 80% to 90% of which are singletons. Germline CDR1 and CDR2: SGHVS and FQNEAQ. This CDR3 region has 14 residues. Between the trimmed V and J ends, which lost 1 base and 7 bases, there was a span of 11 bases. This sequence was found in a female donor in good health, enrolled as a control in a pregnancy study. The sequencing here drew on CD8+ T cells from peripheral blood mononuclear cells, taken after pregnancy. The chain recombines TRBV7-8 with TRBJ2-1; tentatively, D is TRBD1 (6 bases). CDR3 DNA sequence: TGTGCCAGCAGCTTAGACAGGGTAGGGAATGAGCAGTTCTTC. This codes for CASSLDRVGNEQFF.